The 27 T cell receptor beta chains below all came from one sample that was sequenced in a study of T-cell memory formation after mild COVID-19. TCRdb re-called the 5' RACE reads through MiXCR, storing one row per CDR3 protein. The table records roughly 260,000 distinct CDR3 sequences, about 17% of them present only once. What was sequenced was PBMCs or a T cell subset sorted from them (not recorded which). Source of these receptors: a man aged 18 to 30 who had mild COVID-19 (a few samples of this study predate the infection). Cell type and time point are not known.

The table lists this clonotype with a few counts. This chain uses TRBV6-5 with TRBJ2-6; 11 nucleotides align to TRBD1. Trimming at V came to 6 bases and at J to 2 bases, leaving 6 bases not matched to a gene. Germline lookup yields CDR1 MNHEY and CDR2 SVGAGI. The CDR3 contains 17 residues. The CDR3 here is CASRGTGGNAGANVLTF. The CDR3 DNA reads as TGTGCCAGCAGGGGGACAGGGGGTAATGCTGGGGCCAACGTCCTGACTTTC.

There are a few counts of this clonotype. This chain connects TRBV6-2 or TRBV6-3 to TRBJ2-2; D remains ambiguous. This CDR3 spans 14 amino acids. Germline V gene data show CDR1 as MNHEY and CDR2 as SVGEGT. Trimming left V 5 bases short and J 0 bases short, with 7 bases between. This CDR3 is CASSIYPNTGELFF. The CDR3 nucleotides are TGTGCCAGCAGTATCTATCCGAACACCGGGGAGCTGTTTTTT.

The J gene is TRBJ2-1, the V gene TRBV15; no definite D call. The V gene lost 0 bases and the J gene lost 0 bases, with 6 bases spanning the gap. CDR1 and CDR2 from the germline V gene are LNHNV and YYDKDF (reference sequence). There are 15 residues in the CDR3. The CDR3 DNA is TGTGCCACCAGCAGAGATGCGAACTCCTACAATGAGCAGTTCTTC. Protein product: CATSRDANSYNEQFF.

This CDR3 reads CASTLTENYGYTF. The DNA for the CDR3 is TGTGCCAGCACCTTGACAGAAAACTATGGCTACACCTTC. The chain carries TRBV12-3 or TRBV12-4 and TRBJ1-2; possibly TRBD1 for D (5 bases). The CDR3 covers 13 residues. V was trimmed by 7 bases and J by 2 bases, leaving 11 bases between them.

The V gene is TRBV27, the J gene TRBJ1-2; 9 nucleotides align to TRBD1. Germline lookup yields CDR1 MNHEY and CDR2 SMNVEV (reference sequence). V shed 5 bases, J shed 3 bases, and the junction held 10 bases outside the gene matches. The CDR3 loop spans 16 amino acids. The CDR3 is CASSRGTGRGHYGYTF. The CDR3 coding sequence is TGTGCCAGCAGTCGAGGGACAGGGAGAGGACACTATGGCTACACCTTC.

V gene TRBV7-3 combines with J gene TRBJ2-3; D unclear. Germline loops: CDR1 SGHTA, CDR2 FQGTGA. Trimming shortened V by 2 bases and J by 5 bases, and 11 bases separated the two germline ends. The CDR3 extends over 14 amino acids. The CDR3 nucleotides are TGTGCCAGCAGCTTAGCCCCGACGGGAGATACGCAGTATTTT. Translating it yields CASSLAPTGDTQYF. Full variable domain (remainder filled in from reference TRBV7-3 and TRBJ2-3): GAGVSQTPSNKVTEKGKYVELRCDPISGHTALYWYRQSLGQGPEFLIYFQGTGAADDSGLPNDRFFAVRPEGSVSTLKIQRTERGDSAVYLCASSLAPTGDTQYFGPGTRLTVL.

This clonotype has only a few counts. The junction departs from the called germline gene at one end, perhaps through a read error. V gene TRBV12-3 or TRBV12-4 combines with J gene TRBJ2-1; D remains unclear. The CDR3 contains 11 residues. CDR3 nucleotides: TGTGCCAGCAGTTTTTACAGTGAGCAGTTCTTC. Translated: CASSFYSEQFF.

The V and J genes are TRBV20-1 and TRBJ2-5; the match to TRBD1 covers 7 bases. CDR1 and CDR2 from the germline V gene are DFQATT and SNEGSKA (reference sequence). The ends lost 2 bases at V and 4 bases at J; junction bases unmatched: 1. The CDR3 is made up of 12 amino acids. CDR3 residues: CSARNRGETQYF. The DNA for the CDR3 is TGCAGTGCTAGAAACAGGGGAGAGACCCAGTACTTC.

CDR3 sequence reads: CASQPGGLNTEAFF. The DNA of the CDR3 is TGTGCCAGCCAGCCAGGGGGATTGAACACTGAAGCTTTCTTT. V gene TRBV28 combines with J gene TRBJ1-1; TRBD1 matches 7 bases. The V and J ends lost 8 bases and 0 bases, in that order; junction bases with no gene match: 6. The germline V gene has CDR1 MDHEN and CDR2 SYDVKM. There are 14 residues in the CDR3. Supplemented by reference TRBV28 and TRBJ1-1, the full variable domain reads DVKVTQSSRYLVKRTGEKVFLECVQDMDHENMFWYRQDPGLGLRLIYFSYDVKMKEKGDIPEGYSVSREKKERFSLILESASTNQTSMYLCASQPGGLNTEAFFGQGTRLTVV.

This clonotype was observed a handful of times. The V and J genes are TRBV5-1 and TRBJ2-2; D gene unclear. V lost 4 bases and J 7 bases, leaving 17 bases between the germline ends. Germline V gives CDR1 SGHRS, CDR2 YFSETQ. The CDR3 contains 15 residues. For the CDR3, the DNA is TGCGCCAGCAGCGGTGGCCACCGAGGAAGCGGGGAGCTGTTTTTT. Translating gives CASSGGHRGSGELFF.

With regard to this clonotype: The junction shows a germline mismatch at one end, possibly a read error. This chain links TRBV3-1 with TRBJ1-1, with a weak D call TRBD1 (5 bases). Germline CDR1 and CDR2: LGHDT and YNNKEL (reference sequence). The CDR3 loop spans 15 amino acids. The DNA of the CDR3 is TGTGCCAGCAGCCAAAACGAATTGGGGCCCGGTTCCAAAAGGTTT. Its protein product is CASSQNELGPGSKRF.

This chain uses TRBV30 with TRBJ2-7; 9 positions match TRBD1. J gave up 5 bases and V 0 bases, and 8 bases lay outside the gene matches. Germline CDR1 reads GTSNPN; CDR2 reads SVGIG (reference sequence). There are 15 residues in the CDR3. CDR3 in DNA: TGTGCCTGGAGTGTAACCGGGACAGGGTCCAACGAGCAGTACTTC. Amino acid sequence: CAWSVTGTGSNEQYF.

This clonotype has only one observation. J is TRBJ2-7 and V is TRBV20-1; 8 nucleotides match TRBD1. Germline V gene lookup returns CDR1 DFQATT and CDR2 SNEGSKA (reference sequence). V was clipped by 6 bases and J by 0 bases; unmatched bases: 4. The CDR3 has 13 residues. The CDR3 region is CSARTGSSYEQYF. The CDR3 bases are TGCAGTGCCCGGACAGGGAGCTCCTACGAGCAGTACTTC.

The chain carries TRBV7-3 and TRBJ2-3; 10 positions agree with TRBD2. The trim removed 2 bases at V and 6 bases at J, leaving 5 bases unmatched. Per the germline V gene, CDR1 is SGHTA and CDR2 is FQGTGA. The CDR3 is made up of 15 amino acids. Here the CDR3 reads CASSLSSGGSDTQYF. CDR3 DNA: TGTGCCAGCAGCTTATCTAGCGGGGGTTCGGATACGCAGTATTTT. Using reference TRBV7-3 and TRBJ2-3 for the parts outside the CDR3, the full variable domain is GAGVSQTPSNKVTEKGKYVELRCDPISGHTALYWYRQSLGQGPEFLIYFQGTGAADDSGLPNDRFFAVRPEGSVSTLKIQRTERGDSAVYLCASSLSSGGSDTQYFGPGTRLTVL.

This clonotype was seen a few times. V gene TRBV6-4 combines with J gene TRBJ1-3, with D uncertain. The CDR3 has 15 residues. The germline gives CDR1 MRHNA, CDR2 SNTAGT. V lost 5 bases and J lost 0, with 11 bases in between. CDR3 sequence: CASSFRRISGNTIYF. The CDR3 DNA is TGTGCCAGCAGTTTTAGGAGAATCTCTGGAAACACCATATATTTT.

This clonotype was observed a single time. A much bigger clone sits one base away, suggesting this may be a read error. This chain connects TRBV29-1 to TRBJ2-5; D is undetermined. The CDR3 sequence is 12 residues long. Trimming removed 4 bases at V and 3 bases at J, with 9 bases between. The germline V gene encodes CDR1 SQVTM and CDR2 ANQGSEA. This CDR3 reads CSVGITEETQYF. CDR3 DNA sequence: TGCAGCGTTGGGATAACCGAAGAGACCCAGTACTTC.

This chain joins TRBV29-1 and TRBJ1-2, with 7 bases fitting TRBD1. This CDR3 is 13 amino acids long. With 3 bases clipped from V and 4 bases from J, the junction kept 5 bases outside the gene matches. In germline, CDR1 is SQVTM, CDR2 ANQGSEA. The CDR3 nucleotides read TGCAGCGTTGAGAGGGACAGAGCCTATGGCTACACCTTC. Translated: CSVERDRAYGYTF.

This clonotype came up a few times. Mismatch with germline at one junction end may stem from a read error. The chain combines TRBV3-1 with TRBJ1-2; 10 bases are a match to TRBD1. The germline V gene encodes CDR1 LGHDT and CDR2 YNNKEL (reference sequence). This CDR3 is built from 12 residues. CDR3 coding DNA: TGTGCCAGCAGCCGCCCCGGGACAGGGGTCGCCTTC. It translates to CASSRPGTGVAF.

This clonotype was detected only a few times. The CDR3, as DNA: TGCGCCAGCAGCATCCGGGACAGGGTCACAGATACGCAGTATTTT. Translating gives CASSIRDRVTDTQYF. J is TRBJ2-3 and V is TRBV5-1; 9 nucleotides agree with TRBD1. The CDR3 totals 15 residues. The V and J ends lost 4 bases and 2 bases, in that order; junction bases with no gene match: 5. CDR1 and CDR2 (germline): SGHRS, YFSETQ.

This clonotype showed up many times. CDR3 sequence: CASSSRQGFYGYTF. In DNA form, the CDR3 reads TGTGCCAGCAGCTCACGACAGGGCTTCTATGGCTACACCTTC. The chain has TRBV7-2 and TRBJ1-2, with TRBD1 matching 7 bases. With 4 bases clipped from V and 4 bases from J, the junction kept 6 bases outside the gene matches. This CDR3 contains 14 residues. Germline V gene lookup returns CDR1 SGHTA and CDR2 FQGNSA.

The chain employs TRBV20-1 and TRBJ2-1, with TRBD2 matching 14 bases. With V trimmed by 4 bases and J by 4 bases, 6 bases remained unmatched. The CDR3 runs 16 residues. CDR1 and CDR2 (germline): DFQATT, SNEGSKA (reference sequence). CDR3: CSATRLAGGSYNEQFF. CDR3 sequence (DNA): TGCAGTGCTACTCGACTAGCGGGGGGGTCTTACAATGAGCAGTTCTTC.

This clonotype turned up a few times. The V and J genes are TRBV20-1 and TRBJ2-3; possible D gene TRBD1, 5 bases. Per the germline V gene, CDR1 is DFQATT and CDR2 is SNEGSKA (reference sequence). The CDR3 covers 17 residues. The V end was cut by 2 bases, the J end by 3 bases, with 21 bases between. The CDR3 sequence: CSARSPPAGWITDTQYF. CDR3 coding DNA: TGCAGTGCTAGATCCCCCCCGGCAGGGTGGATAACAGATACGCAGTATTTT.

The V call is TRBV6-5, the J call TRBJ2-2; D remains unclear. The CDR3 extends over 13 amino acids. Germline-derived CDR1 and CDR2 are MNHEY and SVGAGI. V was shortened by 4 bases and J by 6 bases, with 9 bases between the two germline ends. The DNA of the CDR3 is TGTGCCAGCAGTTCCGCCAGCCCCGGGGAGCTGTTTTTT. Protein: CASSSASPGELFF.

This clonotype was detected a few times. This chain connects TRBV10-3 to TRBJ2-1, with 10 bases aligning to TRBD2. There are 15 residues in the CDR3. Germline CDR1 and CDR2: ENHRY and SYGVKD. J gave up 2 bases and V 4 bases, and 2 bases lay outside the gene matches. The CDR3 reads CAISGTSGAYNEQFF. The CDR3 coding sequence is TGTGCCATCAGTGGCACTAGCGGGGCCTACAATGAGCAGTTCTTC.

In its sample, this clonotype was seen many times. The chain combines TRBV7-3 with TRBJ2-1; D not resolved. The CDR3 sequence is 13 residues long. CDR1 is SGHTA, CDR2 FQGTGA, per germline. V was pared by 5 bases and J by 4 bases, with 9 bases between. CDR3 residues: CASSQMGYNEQFF. The DNA of the CDR3 is TGTGCCAGCAGCCAAATGGGGTACAATGAGCAGTTCTTC.

The V gene is TRBV5-1, the J gene TRBJ2-3; tentative D call: TRBD1 (5 bases). The germline V and J ends were trimmed by 4 bases and 2 bases, with 8 bases remaining between them. Germline-derived CDR1 and CDR2 are SGHRS and YFSETQ. This CDR3 contains 13 residues. This chain's CDR3 is CASSEDNTDTQYF. CDR3 nucleotide sequence: TGCGCCAGCAGCGAGGACAACACAGATACGCAGTATTTT.

This clonotype was seen ten or more times. The chain joins TRBV7-9 to TRBJ2-1; 8 bases line up with TRBD2. This CDR3 comprises 14 residues. V was pared by 1 base and J by 10 bases, with 6 bases of the junction left unmatched. The germline V gene has CDR1 SEHNR and CDR2 FQNEAQ (reference sequence). CDR3 residues: CASSLDPGGSEQFF. Here the CDR3 DNA reads TGTGCCAGCAGCTTAGACCCGGGGGGGAGCGAGCAGTTCTTC.